These 17 T cell receptor beta chains originate from one sample sequenced in a study of blood T cells in healthy people across ages. The authors ran a second PCR of roughly 6 to 11 cycles using a sample-barcoded 5' primer and a J-beta primer mix. TCRdb re-analysed the 5' RACE reads in MiXCR, keeping a single row per CDR3 protein. There are fewer than 2 million distinct CDR3 sequences in the sample; 30% to 40% occur only once, and more than 20% lies in the top ten. The sample taken for sequencing was blood. These receptors all come from a human donor in good health.

The rearrangement uses TRBV12-3 or TRBV12-4 and TRBJ1-2; the D is unclear. CDR3 size: 16 residues. Trimming removed 6 bases from V and 5 bases from J, with 22 bases in between. The CDR3 spells CASSRRAGYLSYGYTF. As DNA, the CDR3 is TGTGCCAGCAGCCGACGCGCGGGGTATCTTAGTTATGGCTACACCTTC.

This clonotype was seen a few times. In nucleotides, the CDR3 is TGTGCCAGCAGCTTAGTGCCAGGGGAGTCACCCCTCCACTTT. This encodes CASSLVPGESPLHF. The chain is built from TRBV13 and TRBJ1-6; tentative D call: TRBD1 (6 bases). Trimming removed 1 base from V and 10 bases from J, with 11 bases in between. This CDR3 is 14 amino acids long. CDR1 is PRHDT and CDR2 is FYEKMQ in the germline V gene (reference sequence).

This clonotype has a handful of counts. The chain joins TRBV12-5 to TRBJ1-2; TRBD1 agrees at 12 bases. CDR1 is LGHNT and CDR2 is FRNRAP in the germline V gene. The J segment lost 8 bases and the V segment lost 1 base, leaving 8 bases of the junction unmatched. This CDR3 spans 16 amino acids. CDR3 nucleotide sequence: TGTGCTAGTGGTTTGGCCCGGGGACAGGGGGCGGACGGCTACACCTTC. This translates into CASGLARGQGADGYTF.

The rearrangement uses TRBV7-9 and TRBJ2-5, with 13 positions matching TRBD2. The CDR3 contains 18 residues. Trimming removed 1 base from V and 4 bases from J; junction bases left unmatched: 9. Germline CDR1 reads SEHNR; CDR2 reads FQNEAQ (reference sequence). The CDR3 region has the DNA TGTGCCAGCAGCTTAGTCCCGATACTAGCGGGAGGGAGAGAGACCCAGTACTTC. It translates to CASSLVPILAGGRETQYF.

The chain recombines TRBV13 with TRBJ2-7, with D possibly matching TRBD1 (6 bases). This CDR3 has 16 residues. Trimming removed 3 bases from V and 2 bases from J, with 17 bases in between. Germline V gene data show CDR1 as PRHDT and CDR2 as FYEKMQ (reference sequence). The CDR3 region is CASSFGGGRVAYEQYF. In DNA form, the CDR3 reads TGTGCCAGCAGCTTCGGTGGGGGCAGAGTGGCCTACGAGCAGTACTTC.

This clonotype was counted between two and nine times. The chain is built from TRBV9 and TRBJ2-1, with D possibly matching TRBD2 (5 bases). Germline CDR1 is SGDLS and CDR2 is YYNGEE. V dropped 3 bases and J dropped 5 bases, with 18 bases sitting between them. CDR3 length: 16 amino acids. The CDR3 coding sequence is TGTGCCAGCAGCGAGGAGGCTACGAAAACTGACAATGAGCAGTTCTTC. Translating gives CASSEEATKTDNEQFF.

In this sample, this clonotype turned up once. At one boundary the junction diverges from the germline segment, which might be a read error. The CDR3 reads CATSEPGQGDVEQVF. The CDR3 DNA sequence: TGTGCCACCAGTGAACCGGGACAGGGTGATGTTGAGCAGGTCTTC. This sequence joins TRBV24-1 and TRBJ2-1; 9 nucleotides align to TRBD1. CDR1 KGHDR and CDR2 SFDVKD come from the germline V gene. The CDR3 covers 15 residues.

As regards this clonotype: A much larger clone differs from this one at a single base, so this may be a read error. The rearrangement links TRBV29-1 to TRBJ2-4; 11 bases are a match to TRBD2. V was clipped by 6 bases and J by 13 bases; unmatched bases: 8. Germline CDR1 reads SQVTM; CDR2 reads ANQGSEA. The length of the CDR3 is 12 residues. CDR3 residues: CSVTSGGNEQYF. Here the CDR3 DNA reads TGCAGCGTCACTAGCGGGGGTAATGAGCAGTACTTC.

The genes are TRBV5-6 and TRBJ2-5; a possible D gene is TRBD2 (6 bases). This CDR3 spans 15 amino acids. Germline loops: CDR1 SGHDT, CDR2 YYEEEE. The V and J ends lost 7 bases and 2 bases respectively, with 18 bases between them. The CDR3 region has the DNA TGTGCCAGCTCACTCGTGGCGGGGAATCAAGAGACCCAGTACTTC. Translating it yields CASSLVAGNQETQYF.

This clonotype was seen only a few times. The rearrangement links TRBV20-1 to TRBJ2-1, with no clear D. Per germline, CDR1 DFQATT and CDR2 SNEGSKA (reference sequence). The CDR3 has 15 residues. The ends were cut back, 3 bases at V and 6 bases at J, with 18 bases in the middle. The CDR3 DNA reads TGCAGTGCTAGTTCTGGCCTCGGATCACGCAATGAGCAGTTCTTC. Protein product: CSASSGLGSRNEQFF.

A few counts support this clonotype. The genes are TRBV20-1 and TRBJ1-2; D ambiguous. Germline-derived CDR1 and CDR2 are DFQATT and SNEGSKA (reference sequence). Trimming cost V 4 bases and J 4 bases, with 4 bases left between them. The CDR3 totals 10 residues. In nucleotides, the CDR3 is TGCAGTGCTAAGGGCTATGGCTACACCTTC. Its protein product is CSAKGYGYTF.

This clonotype occurred a few times. The rearrangement links TRBV7-8 to TRBJ2-1; D is unresolved. Germline-derived CDR1 and CDR2 are SGHVS and FQNEAQ. Trimming cost V 5 bases and J 5 bases, with 16 bases left between them. The CDR3 totals 15 residues. The CDR3 DNA reads TGTGCCAGCAGCCAAGGCCCCCCAGTAGACAATGAGCAGTTCTTC. Translating gives CASSQGPPVDNEQFF. Full variable domain (outside the CDR3, taken from reference TRBV7-8 and TRBJ2-1): GAGVSQSPRYKVAKRGQDVALRCDPISGHVSLFWYQQALGQGPEFLTYFQNEAQLDKSGLPSDRFFAERPEGSVSTLKIQRTQQEDSAVYLCASSQGPPVDNEQFFGPGTRLTVL.

The rearrangement uses TRBV6-2 or TRBV6-3 and TRBJ2-1; D might be TRBD1 (8 bases). The germline gives CDR1 MNHEY, CDR2 SVGEGT. This CDR3 region has 14 residues. The V and J ends lost 4 bases and 7 bases respectively, with 14 bases between them. In DNA, the CDR3 is TGTGCCAGCAGTTCGGACAGGGAGGGTAATGAGCAGTTCTTC. Its protein product is CASSSDREGNEQFF.

The chain uses TRBV29-1 and TRBJ2-2, with a possible D match to TRBD1 (5 bases). The CDR3 extends over 14 amino acids. Deletions cut 4 bases from V and 3 bases from J, with 12 bases between. The germline V gene encodes CDR1 SQVTM and CDR2 ANQGSEA. CDR3 DNA: TGCAGCGTTGCATCGGGCAGGGACACCGGGGAGCTGTTTTTT. It specifies CSVASGRDTGELFF.

J is TRBJ1-1 and V is TRBV7-9; possible D gene TRBD1, 5 bases. This CDR3 has 14 residues. Germline V gene lookup returns CDR1 SEHNR and CDR2 FQNEAQ (reference sequence). V dropped 4 bases and J dropped 8 bases, with 17 bases sitting between them. The CDR3 protein is CASSSRSDRHEAFF. As DNA, the CDR3 is TGTGCCAGCAGCTCAAGGTCCGACAGACACGAAGCTTTCTTT. Variable domain in full (rest from reference TRBV7-9 and TRBJ1-1): DTGVSQNPRHKITKRGQNVTFRCDPISEHNRLYWYRQTLGQGPEFLTYFQNEAQLEKSRLLSDRFSAERPKGSFSTLEIQRTEQGDSAMYLCASSSRSDRHEAFFGQGTRLTVV.

The J gene is TRBJ2-5, the V gene TRBV29-1; 13 positions agree with TRBD2. There are 18 residues in the CDR3. The V segment lost 8 bases and the J segment 2 bases; nucleotides outside the gene matches: 17. CDR1 is SQVTM and CDR2 is ANQGSEA in the germline V gene. This chain's CDR3 is CSSTPGTSGNDVQETQYF. For the CDR3, the DNA is TGCAGCAGCACGCCGGGGACTAGCGGGAATGATGTACAAGAGACCCAGTACTTC.

V and J are TRBV7-9 and TRBJ1-2; the D is unclear. This CDR3 is 15 amino acids long. V dropped 6 bases and J dropped 3 bases, with 17 bases sitting between them. CDR1 SEHNR and CDR2 FQNEAQ come from the germline V gene (reference sequence). The CDR3 region is CASRGRLISDYGYTF. As DNA, the CDR3 is TGTGCCAGCAGGGGCAGACTAATTTCGGACTATGGCTACACCTTC.